This TCR beta chain was recorded in a study of sequential checkpoint blockade in melanoma. Study-wide context: First-line arms were nivolumab then ipilimumab, or the reverse, randomized 1:1. Both treatment sequences were followed by maintenance nivolumab.

Trimming pared 0 bases from V and 5 bases from J, leaving 11 bases between. Germline V gives CDR1 SGDLS, CDR2 YYNGEE. This CDR3 contains 14 residues. The data were produced by immunoSEQ multiplex PCR, yet TCRdb's version contains in-frame clones alone and is incomplete. The data contain 17,000 or so clones, 67% of them seen just once; the ten biggest clones take up approximately 20%. The treatment was: randomized to nivolumab then ipilimumab (arm A) or the reverse (arm B). Live CD3+CD8+ CD19− CD56− cells were sorted from PBMCs. Sample: CD8+ T cells sorted from blood (inferred from file names), taken from a patient given nivolumab and ipilimumab in sequence. The V call is TRBV9, the J call TRBJ1-1; tentative D call: TRBD1 (6 bases). The clonotype was recovered from a human donor with melanoma. CDR3 amino acids: CASSVGGGLTEAFF. The CDR3 DNA is TGTGCCAGCAGCGTAGGGGGGGGGCTTACTGAAGCTTTCTTT.